One sample yielded the 8 T cell receptor beta chains listed below, sequenced in a study of blood T cell repertoires in COVID-19. Repertoires were generated with immunoSEQ multiplex PCR, while TCRdb's copy carries only in-frame clones and drops some. Among 270,000 or so clones listed, about 87% were seen once. Sequencing was done on a sample of PBMCs or T cells enriched from blood (not recorded which). Receptors were obtained from a woman aged 40 to 50 with acute COVID-19.

This chain links TRBV11-3 with TRBJ2-7; 7 bases align to TRBD2. Per the germline V gene, CDR1 is SGHNT and CDR2 is YENEEA. The CDR3 is 14 residues long. J gave up 7 bases and V 5 bases, and 11 bases lay outside the gene matches. The CDR3 reads CASSPGGYGREQYV. Here the CDR3 DNA reads TGTGCCAGCAGCCCCGGGGGATACGGGAGGGAGCAGTACGTC.

This chain's CDR3 is CASSHTRGGTDYGYTF. CDR3 sequence (DNA): TGTGCCAGCAGCCACACCCGTGGGGGGACGGACTATGGCTACACCTTC. The gene calls are TRBV11-2 and TRBJ1-2, with D possibly being TRBD1 (5 bases). Trimming cost V 5 bases and J 3 bases, with 19 bases left between them. CDR3 length equals 16 residues. Germline V lookup: CDR1 SGHAT, CDR2 FQNNGV.

This clone came up once. The J gene is TRBJ2-5, the V gene TRBV28; 8 nucleotides align to TRBD1. CDR1 and CDR2 (germline): MDHEN, SYDVKM. The trim removed 4 bases at V and 1 base at J, leaving 2 bases unmatched. This CDR3 is built from 14 residues. DNA of the CDR3: TGTGCCAGCAGTTCGGGACAGGTCCAAGAGACCCAGTACTTC. Translation: CASSSGQVQETQYF. The full variable domain, with the rest looked up from reference TRBV28 and TRBJ2-5, is DVKVTQSSRYLVKRTGEKVFLECVQDMDHENMFWYRQDPGLGLRLIYFSYDVKMKEKGDIPEGYSVSREKKERFSLILESASTNQTSMYLCASSSGQVQETQYFGPGTRLLVL.

The chain has TRBV10-3 and TRBJ2-2, with a tentative D call TRBD1 (6 bases). Germline-derived CDR1 and CDR2 are ENHRY and SYGVKD. This CDR3 contains 15 residues. V gave up 4 bases and J gave up 3 bases, with 12 bases separating them. CDR3 sequence (DNA): TGTGCCATCAGTGGACAGGCTGAGGACACCGGGGAGCTGTTTTTT. Amino acid sequence: CAISGQAEDTGELFF.

The J gene is TRBJ2-3, the V gene TRBV19; D not certain. This CDR3 has 16 amino acids. Per germline, CDR1 LNHDA and CDR2 SQIVND (reference sequence). Trimming left V 0 bases short and J 1 base short, with 11 bases between. The CDR3 reads CASSIEPFPGTDTQYF. For the CDR3, the DNA is TGTGCCAGTAGTATAGAGCCCTTCCCGGGCACAGATACGCAGTATTTT.

This clone appeared a few times. The chain joins TRBV6-5 to TRBJ1-2; TRBD1 agrees at 8 bases. The CDR3 extends over 15 amino acids. The germline V gene encodes CDR1 MNHEY and CDR2 SVGAGI. The V gene end was trimmed by 6 bases and the J gene end by 4 bases; junction bases not matched to a gene: 10. CDR3 DNA: TGTGCCAGCAGACCCGGACAGGGAAACATCTATGGCTACACCTTC. As protein: CASRPGQGNIYGYTF.

This clone occurred once. This chain uses TRBV19 with TRBJ2-6, with TRBD1 matching 7 bases. CDR3 length: 14 amino acids. Germline V gives CDR1 LNHDA, CDR2 SQIVND (reference sequence). J was trimmed by 8 bases and V by 9 bases; bases with no gene match: 10. The CDR3 reads CASQGTGESNVLTF. The CDR3 DNA reads as TGTGCCAGCCAAGGAACAGGGGAGTCCAACGTCCTGACTTTC.

This rearrangement joins TRBV5-1 to TRBJ2-2; tentative D call: TRBD2 (7 bases). The CDR3 has 16 amino acids. Germline V gives CDR1 SGHRS, CDR2 YFSETQ. The V and J ends lost 4 bases and 3 bases respectively, with 16 bases between them. The CDR3 region is CASSIEGGTDTGELFF. The CDR3 DNA is TGCGCCAGCAGCATAGAGGGGGGGACGGACACCGGGGAGCTGTTTTTT.